This T cell receptor (beta chain) was retrieved from a study of T cell responses to AZD1222 COVID-19 vaccine. Study-wide context: The analysis combined second doses at about 4 or about 12 weeks. Study-wide results and limits: Just a handful of AZD1222 recipients were seropositive at baseline. It should be noted that donors were predominantly white British and more often female, and clonal diversity was possibly underestimated. When two AZD1222 doses had been given, Spike-specific TCR breadth and depth rose.

CDR3 size: 16 residues. Germline V gives CDR1 SNHLY, CDR2 FYNNEI. Trimming cost V 6 bases and J 8 bases; bases outside gene matches: 8. This clone has only one observation. Its antigen is undetermined. Here immunoSEQ multiplex PCR was the method, and the copy in TCRdb shows in-frame clones only, minus some. Seen here are approximately 170,000 clones, approximately 90% observed once, and the top ten hold about 4.2%. The chain couples TRBV2 to TRBJ2-2, with 14 positions matching TRBD2. The source material was peripheral blood, sampled on day 0 of AZD1222 vaccination. This clonotype was obtained from an adult in good health. The CDR3 region is CASSTGTSGSHGELFF. The CDR3 DNA follows: TGTGCCAGCAGCACCGGGACTAGCGGGAGTCATGGGGAGCTGTTTTTT.